This entry describes one TCR beta chain. What it recognizes is unknown. This sample stems from a study of cytomegalovirus exposure and HLA in healthy donors. Study conclusions and caveats: Later analysis showed TCR association rates varying by HLA locus, highest for DRB1 and lowest for HLA-C. In vitro work confirmed that three CMV-associated chains recognize CMV antigens.

This CDR3 contains 12 residues. From germline, CDR1 is SGHVS and CDR2 FQNEAQ. The germline V and J ends were trimmed by 3 bases and 9 bases, with 9 bases remaining between them. The study ran its PCR with 60 Vbeta and 13 Jbeta primers. Measured with immunoSEQ multiplex PCR; TCRdb has only the in-frame clones, and not every one. The data show approximately 160,000 clones, with approximately 71% seen just once and roughly 4.4% held by the top ten. V is TRBV7-8 and J is TRBJ2-1, with D possibly matching TRBD2 (6 bases). The receptor comes from a woman under 30 in good health and CMV-seropositive. Sequenced material: PBMCs. CDR3 loop: CASSFRGSEQFF. The CDR3 coding sequence is TGTGCCAGCAGCTTTCGGGGGTCTGAGCAGTTCTTC.